The 18 T cell receptor beta chains in this list originate from one sample, sequenced in a study of T cell changes during pregnancy in multiple sclerosis. TCRdb's table, derived via immunoSEQ multiplex PCR, lists solely in-frame clones and lacks some. The sample shows tens of thousands of clones, about nine tenths of them seen only once. The sample was CD4+ T cells from peripheral blood mononuclear cells, taken in the first trimester of pregnancy. These receptors were taken from a female donor with multiple sclerosis, enrolled in a pregnancy study.

CDR3 loop: CASSQVPPGQGAYEQYF. The CDR3, as DNA: TGTGCCAGCAGCCAAGTTCCTCCGGGACAGGGAGCCTACGAGCAGTACTTC. The chain uses TRBV4-2 and TRBJ2-7; 9 nucleotides match TRBD1. The V segment lost 1 base and the J segment 2 bases; nucleotides outside the gene matches: 9. CDR1 is LGHNA and CDR2 is YNFKEQ in the germline V gene. The CDR3 spans 17 residues.

The chain carries TRBV6-1 and TRBJ1-5; D ambiguous. Germline V gene sequence: CDR1 MNHNS, CDR2 SASEGT. Trimming stripped 0 bases from V and 2 bases from J, with 17 bases between. The length of the CDR3 is 18 residues. The CDR3 sequence is CASSEASFRLTGNQPQHF. The CDR3 DNA reads TGTGCCAGCAGTGAAGCGTCCTTTCGACTTACGGGCAATCAGCCCCAGCATTTT.

The V gene is TRBV10-3, the J gene TRBJ1-4; weak D call: TRBD1 (6 bases). CDR1 ENHRY and CDR2 SYGVKD come from the germline V gene. The V end was cut by 10 bases, the J end by 8 bases, with 26 bases between. The CDR3 has 16 amino acids. The CDR3 loop is CATRAHLRTVGEKLFF. The CDR3 region has the DNA TGTGCCACCAGAGCGCACCTTCGGACAGTCGGGGAAAAACTGTTTTTT.

The V call is TRBV11-3, the J call TRBJ2-2, with TRBD2 matching 9 bases. Germline V gives CDR1 SGHNT, CDR2 YENEEA. Losses at the gene ends were 5 bases for V and 6 bases for J; bases not matched to a gene: 7. The CDR3 has 15 amino acids. CDR3 DNA sequence: TGTGCCAGCAGCGTGGCGGGGGGGTGGGCCGGGGAGCTGTTTTTT. This sequence encodes CASSVAGGWAGELFF.

V and J are TRBV5-8 and TRBJ1-6; tentative D call: TRBD1 (5 bases). Germline CDR1 SGHTS, CDR2 YDEGEE. V was pared by 3 bases and J by 6 bases, with 7 bases between. The CDR3 has 13 residues. DNA for the CDR3: TGTGCCAGCAGCTACGGGGGTAATTCACCCCTCCACTTT. As protein: CASSYGGNSPLHF.

The chain joins TRBV4-1 to TRBJ2-3; TRBD1 aligns across 10 bases. Germline lookup yields CDR1 MGHRA and CDR2 YSYEKL. This CDR3 is 18 amino acids long. The V and J ends lost 4 bases and 0 bases, in that order; junction bases with no gene match: 10. DNA for the CDR3: TGCGCCAGCAGCCCCATACCGGGACAGGGGCTGAGCACAGATACGCAGTATTTT. Encoded protein: CASSPIPGQGLSTDTQYF.

This chain uses TRBV27 with TRBJ2-6; D is perhaps TRBD2 (5 bases). Deletions cut 5 bases from V and 5 bases from J, with 13 bases between. Germline V CDR1 and CDR2: MNHEY, SMNVEV (reference sequence). The CDR3 totals 15 residues. The DNA of the CDR3 is TGTGCCAGCAGTCAAGAGGGTTTTAGGGCCAACGTCCTGACTTTC. Protein sequence: CASSQEGFRANVLTF.

The chain has TRBV27 and TRBJ2-2, with TRBD2 as a possible D gene (6 bases). Trimming pared 6 bases from V and 3 bases from J, leaving 17 bases between. The CDR3 sequence is 16 residues long. CDR1 and CDR2 (germline): MNHEY, SMNVEV (reference sequence). Here the CDR3 DNA reads TGTGCCAGCAGCTCCTGGGGGAGCGGGTACACCGGGGAGCTGTTTTTT. Amino acids: CASSSWGSGYTGELFF.

V is TRBV27 and J is TRBJ2-4; 8 bases match TRBD1. CDR1 is MNHEY, CDR2 SMNVEV, per germline (reference sequence). With 3 bases clipped from V and 6 bases from J, the junction kept 4 bases outside the gene matches. The CDR3 sequence is 14 residues long. CDR3 amino acids: CASSFRTGRNIQYF. The CDR3 DNA sequence: TGTGCCAGCAGTTTCCGGACAGGGAGAAACATTCAGTACTTC.

Of note for this clone: The same CDR3 also results from other DNA sequences found in this sample. The chain is built from TRBV6-4 and TRBJ2-3, with 7 bases identical to TRBD1. This CDR3 spans 15 amino acids. Germline CDR1 and CDR2: MRHNA and SNTAGT. Losses at the gene ends were 2 bases for V and 1 base for J; bases not matched to a gene: 3. The DNA for the CDR3 is TGTGCCAGCAGTGACAGGGGGCTGGGCACAGATACGCAGTATTTT. Translation: CASSDRGLGTDTQYF.

This sequence joins TRBV7-6 and TRBJ1-1; possible D gene TRBD1, 5 bases. Germline-derived CDR1 and CDR2 are SGHVS and FNYEAQ. This CDR3 is 13 amino acids long. Trimming took off 1 base at V and 8 bases at J, with 11 bases between the two ends. CDR3 region: CASSLGPGLEAFF. The CDR3 DNA sequence: TGTGCCAGCAGCTTAGGACCGGGACTCGAAGCTTTCTTT.

The rearrangement uses TRBV11-3 and TRBJ2-7; D might be TRBD1 (6 bases). CDR3 size: 15 residues. The germline gives CDR1 SGHNT, CDR2 YENEEA. Trimming shortened V by 2 bases and J by 0 bases, and 11 bases separated the two germline ends. In nucleotides, the CDR3 is TGTGCCAGCAGCTTACGCGGACAGAACTCCTACGAGCAGTACTTC. The encoded protein is CASSLRGQNSYEQYF.

CDR3 residues: CASSLSGRTYEQYF. Here the CDR3 DNA reads TGTGCCAGCAGCTTATCCGGGAGGACCTACGAGCAGTACTTC. V is TRBV7-2 and J is TRBJ2-7, with 7 bases fitting TRBD2. V shed 2 bases and J 2 bases; nucleotides not matched to a gene: 3. CDR1 and CDR2 from the germline V gene are SGHTA and FQGNSA. The CDR3 has 14 amino acids.

This rearrangement joins TRBV11-3 to TRBJ2-4; 7 bases fit TRBD1. The V segment lost 5 bases and the J segment 8 bases; nucleotides outside the gene matches: 9. The germline V gene encodes CDR1 SGHNT and CDR2 YENEEA. The CDR3 length is 14 residues. The CDR3 reads CASSPPGQRDIQYF. The CDR3 DNA sequence: TGTGCCAGCAGCCCTCCGGGACAGAGAGACATTCAGTACTTC.

V is TRBV6-5 and J is TRBJ2-1; TRBD1 aligns across 8 bases. CDR3 length equals 15 residues. The ends lost 4 bases at V and 1 base at J; junction bases unmatched: 3. Germline CDR1 reads MNHEY; CDR2 reads SVGAGI. Here the CDR3 DNA reads TGTGCCAGCAGTTGGACAGGGAGATCCTACAATGAGCAGTTCTTC. It translates to CASSWTGRSYNEQFF.

The chain has TRBV19 and TRBJ1-2; 8 nucleotides match TRBD1. From germline, CDR1 is LNHDA and CDR2 SQIVND (reference sequence). The CDR3 covers 15 residues. The V segment lost 9 bases and the J segment 5 bases; nucleotides outside the gene matches: 14. The CDR3: CASLRMTGAPYGYTF. The CDR3 nucleotides read TGTGCCAGCCTCCGAATGACAGGGGCGCCGTATGGCTACACCTTC.

The V gene is TRBV11-1, the J gene TRBJ2-7; 9 positions agree with TRBD2. J gave up 2 bases and V 5 bases, and 7 bases lay outside the gene matches. Germline CDR1 reads SGHAT; CDR2 reads FQDESV (reference sequence). The CDR3 contains 15 residues. CDR3 in DNA: TGTGCCAGCAGCCATGCGACTAGCGGCACCTACGAGCAGTACTTC. This translates into CASSHATSGTYEQYF.

The gene calls are TRBV9 and TRBJ2-7, with D possibly matching TRBD2 (5 bases). Trimming stripped 0 bases from V and 3 bases from J, with 13 bases between. Looked up from germline, CDR1 is SGDLS and CDR2 is YYNGEE. This CDR3 is 15 amino acids long. The CDR3 region is CASSVGPRGDYEQYF. The CDR3 region has the DNA TGTGCCAGCAGCGTAGGACCACGGGGTGACTACGAGCAGTACTTC. Drawing the rest from reference TRBV9 and TRBJ2-7, the complete variable domain is DSGVTQTPKHLITATGQRVTLRCSPRSGDLSVYWYQQSLDQGLQFLIQYYNGEERAKGNILERFSAQQFPDLHSELNLSSLELGDSALYFCASSVGPRGDYEQYFGPGTRLTVT.